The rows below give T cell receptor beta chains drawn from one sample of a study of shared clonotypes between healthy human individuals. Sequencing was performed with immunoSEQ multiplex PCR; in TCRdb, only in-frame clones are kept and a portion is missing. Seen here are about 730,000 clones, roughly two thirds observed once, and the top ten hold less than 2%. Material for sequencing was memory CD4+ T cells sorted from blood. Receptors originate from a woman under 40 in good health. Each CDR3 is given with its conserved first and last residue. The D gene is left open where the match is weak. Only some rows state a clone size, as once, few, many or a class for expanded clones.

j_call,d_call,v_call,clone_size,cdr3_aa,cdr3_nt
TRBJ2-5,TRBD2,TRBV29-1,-,CSVAPGTSGGEPQYF,TGCAGCGTGGCACCCGGGACTAGCGGAGGAGAGCCCCAGTACTTC
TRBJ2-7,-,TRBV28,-,CASRPDIPPYEQYF,TGTGCCAGCAGGCCGGACATACCCCCCTACGAGCAGTACTTC
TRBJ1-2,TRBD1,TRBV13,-,CASSYRPGQGVYGYTF,TGTGCCAGCAGCTACCGCCCGGGACAGGGCGTCTATGGCTACACCTTC
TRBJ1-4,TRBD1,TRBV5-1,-,CASSTGQAGSEKLFF,TGCGCCAGCAGCACGGGACAGGCGGGAAGCGAAAAACTGTTTTTT
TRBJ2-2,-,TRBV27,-,CASSLRASGANTGELFF,TGTGCCAGCAGTTTACGGGCTTCTGGTGCGAACACCGGGGAGCTGTTTTTT
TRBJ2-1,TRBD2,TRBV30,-,CAWSVTSGRYNEQFF,TGTGCCTGGAGTGTCACTAGCGGGAGGTACAATGAGCAGTTCTTC
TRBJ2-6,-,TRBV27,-,CASSFYGSGANVLTF,TGTGCCAGCAGTTTTTATGGCTCTGGGGCCAACGTCCTGACTTTC
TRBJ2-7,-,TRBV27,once,CASGPIGESYEQYF,TGTGCCAGCGGCCCCATCGGCGAGAGCTACGAGCAGTACTTC
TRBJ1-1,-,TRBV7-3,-,CASSLNPTGNEAFF,TGTGCCAGCAGCTTAAACCCCACGGGAAATGAAGCTTTCTTT
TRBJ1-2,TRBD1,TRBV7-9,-,CASIQWGTELGYTF,TGTGCCAGCATCCAATGGGGGACAGAACTCGGCTACACCTTC
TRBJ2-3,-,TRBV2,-,CASSGARFGISTDTQYF,TGTGCCAGCAGTGGGGCCCGCTTTGGGATCAGCACAGATACGCAGTATTTT
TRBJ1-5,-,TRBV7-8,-,CASSFSGGAQHF,TGTGCCAGCAGCTTCTCGGGAGGTGCCCAGCATTTT
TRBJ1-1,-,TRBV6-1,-,CASRPVLEGTEAFF,TGTGCCAGCAGGCCAGTCCTTGAAGGGACTGAAGCTTTCTTT
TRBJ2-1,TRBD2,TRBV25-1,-,CASSGSGRLNEQFF,TGTGCCAGCAGTGGTAGCGGGAGGCTGAATGAGCAGTTCTTC
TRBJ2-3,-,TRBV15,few,CATSTPSGATDTQYF,TGTGCCACCAGCACCCCCTCAGGGGCCACAGATACGCAGTATTTT
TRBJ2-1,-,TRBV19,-,CASNPGLRGEQFF,TGTGCCAGTAACCCTGGGCTGAGGGGGGAGCAGTTCTTC
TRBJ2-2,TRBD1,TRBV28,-,CASSLVRTGAAGELFF,TGTGCCAGCAGTTTAGTTAGGACAGGGGCTGCCGGGGAGCTGTTTTTT
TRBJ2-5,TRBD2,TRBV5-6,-,CASSLGSGREETQYF,TGTGCCAGCAGCTTGGGAAGCGGGAGGGAAGAGACCCAGTACTTC
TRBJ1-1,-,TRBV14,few,CASSQVAGIKNTEAFF,TGTGCCAGCAGCCAAGTGGCAGGTATTAAGAACACTGAAGCTTTCTTT
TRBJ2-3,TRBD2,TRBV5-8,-,CASSLTSGKADTQYF,TGTGCCAGCAGCTTGACTAGCGGGAAGGCGGATACGCAGTATTTT
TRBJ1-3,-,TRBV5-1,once,CASATTGVRDGNTIYF,TGCGCCAGCGCGACGACAGGTGTGAGGGATGGAAACACCATATATTTT
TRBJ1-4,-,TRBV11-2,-,CASSWWGSDEKLFF,TGTGCCAGTAGTTGGTGGGGGTCAGATGAAAAACTGTTTTTT
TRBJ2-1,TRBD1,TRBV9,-,CASSPWTGGNEQFF,TGTGCCAGCAGCCCATGGACAGGGGGCAATGAGCAGTTCTTC
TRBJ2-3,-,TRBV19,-,CASSIFGNEDTQYF,TGTGCCAGTAGTATCTTCGGAAATGAAGATACGCAGTATTTT
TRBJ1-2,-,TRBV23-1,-,CATPSFTSRGYTF,TGCGCCACCCCGTCCTTTACATCGCGTGGCTACACCTTC
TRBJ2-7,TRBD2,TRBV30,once,CAWDRLARTTEQYF,TGTGCCTGGGACCGACTAGCGAGAACTACAGAGCAGTACTTC
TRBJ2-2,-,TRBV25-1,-,CASSGPWGGELFF,TGTGCCAGCAGTGGTCCGTGGGGGGGGGAGCTGTTTTTT
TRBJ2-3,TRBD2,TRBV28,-,CASSFPGGVSTDTQYF,TGTGCCAGCAGTTTCCCGGGAGGAGTTAGCACAGATACGCAGTATTTT
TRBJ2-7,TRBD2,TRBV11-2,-,CASSHRTSGIYEQYF,TGTGCCAGCAGCCACCGGACTAGCGGGATATACGAGCAGTACTTC
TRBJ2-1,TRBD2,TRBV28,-,CASSSVAGGYNEQFF,TGTGCCAGCAGTTCGGTAGCGGGAGGTTACAATGAGCAGTTCTTC
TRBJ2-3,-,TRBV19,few,CASSTRRSTDTQYF,TGTGCCAGTAGCACCCGAAGGAGCACAGATACGCAGTATTTT
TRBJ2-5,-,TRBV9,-,CASSDKGGDEVGTQYF,TGTGCCAGCAGCGACAAAGGCGGGGACGAGGTTGGGACCCAGTACTTC
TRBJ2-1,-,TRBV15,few,CATSSPERRKNNEQFF,TGTGCCACCAGCAGTCCTGAGAGGAGAAAAAACAATGAGCAGTTCTTC
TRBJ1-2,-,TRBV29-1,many,CSVEDSNGGYTF,TGCAGCGTTGAAGACTCAAACGGGGGCTACACCTTC
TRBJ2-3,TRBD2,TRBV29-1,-,CSVTGLAGRTDTQYF,TGCAGCGTTACCGGACTAGCGGGGCGCACAGATACGCAGTATTTT
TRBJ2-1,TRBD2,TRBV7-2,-,CASSLRGGSPANEQFF,TGTGCCAGCAGCTTAAGGGGCGGGAGCCCCGCGAATGAGCAGTTCTTC
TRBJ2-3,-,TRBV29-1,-,CSEFRDSTDTQYF,TGCAGCGAATTCAGGGATAGCACAGATACGCAGTATTTT
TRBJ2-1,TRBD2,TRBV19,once,CASSKLAGESYNEQFF,TGTGCCAGTAGTAAACTAGCGGGAGAGTCCTACAATGAGCAGTTCTTC
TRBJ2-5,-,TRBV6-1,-,CASTSTGAAQETQYF,TGTGCCAGCACCTCGACAGGAGCTGCCCAAGAGACCCAGTACTTC
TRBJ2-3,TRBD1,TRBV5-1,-,CASSLEAQTGGTQYF,TGCGCCAGCAGCTTGGAAGCTCAGACAGGGGGTACGCAGTATTTT
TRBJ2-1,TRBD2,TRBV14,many,CASSQIAGGHNEQFF,TGTGCCAGCAGCCAAATAGCGGGAGGGCACAATGAGCAGTTCTTC
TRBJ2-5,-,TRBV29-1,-,CSVDRQQETQYF,TGCAGCGTTGATAGACAGCAAGAGACCCAGTACTTC
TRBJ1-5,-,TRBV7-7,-,CASSLFQGMGQPQHF,TGTGCCAGCAGCTTATTTCAGGGGATGGGGCAGCCCCAGCATTTT
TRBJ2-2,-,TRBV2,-,CASRGDTGELFF,TGTGCCAGCAGGGGGGACACCGGGGAGCTGTTTTTT
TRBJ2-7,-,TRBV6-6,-,CASRGTGSGNEQYF,TGTGCCAGCAGGGGTACAGGGTCTGGGAACGAGCAGTACTTC
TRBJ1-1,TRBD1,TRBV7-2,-,CASSPGQMNTEAFF,TGTGCCAGCAGCCCGGGACAGATGAACACTGAAGCTTTCTTT
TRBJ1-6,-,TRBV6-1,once,CASSRSSYNSPLHF,TGTGCCAGCAGCCGTAGCTCCTATAATTCACCCCTCCACTTT
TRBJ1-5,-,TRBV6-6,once,CASRQGLPSNQPQHF,TGTGCCAGCAGGCAGGGACTGCCTAGCAATCAGCCCCAGCATTTT
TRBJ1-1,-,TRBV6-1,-,CASSITENTEAFF,TGTGCCAGCAGTATAACAGAGAACACTGAAGCTTTCTTT